Below are 6 T cell receptor beta chains sequenced from a single sample in a study of cytomegalovirus exposure and HLA in healthy donors. The PCR contained 60 Vbeta and 13 Jbeta primers. The method was immunoSEQ multiplex PCR; TCRdb's version includes in-frame clones alone and lacks a portion of them. The profile shows 150,000 to 200,000 clones, around four fifths of them singletons. The sample taken for sequencing was PBMCs. Receptor source: a woman aged 55-69 years in good health and CMV-seropositive.

The chain employs TRBV30 and TRBJ2-4, with 9 bases aligning to TRBD1. This CDR3 is 15 amino acids long. CDR1 is GTSNPN and CDR2 is SVGIG in the germline V gene (reference sequence). The V segment lost 3 bases and the J segment 1 base; nucleotides outside the gene matches: 4. The CDR3 DNA reads as TGTGCCTGGAGAGGGGACAGGGCGGCCAAAAACATTCAGTACTTC. Encoded protein: CAWRGDRAAKNIQYF.

This sequence joins TRBV15 and TRBJ2-7; D may be TRBD2 (7 bases). The V and J ends lost 0 bases and 4 bases respectively, with 16 bases between them. This CDR3 has 16 residues. From germline, CDR1 is LNHNV and CDR2 YYDKDF (reference sequence). The chain's CDR3 is CATSRDRGRGAYEQYF. The CDR3 DNA is TGTGCCACCAGCAGAGATAGGGGTCGGGGGGCGTACGAGCAGTACTTC.

The genes are TRBV27 and TRBJ2-6; D not certain. Germline V gives CDR1 MNHEY, CDR2 SMNVEV (reference sequence). The CDR3 length is 16 residues. V was cut by 1 base and J by 0 bases, with 7 bases left in between. CDR3 amino acids: CASSLFGPSGANVLTF. CDR3 DNA sequence: TGTGCCAGCAGTTTATTTGGCCCCTCTGGGGCCAACGTCCTGACTTTC. The variable domain in full, completed from reference TRBV27 and TRBJ2-6, reads EAQVTQNPRYLITVTGKKLTVTCSQNMNHEYMSWYRQDPGLGLRQIYYSMNVEVTDKGDVPEGYKVSRKEKRNFPLILESPSPNQTSLYFCASSLFGPSGANVLTFGAGSRLTVL.

J is TRBJ1-2 and V is TRBV5-6; D is unresolved. CDR3 length equals 14 residues. The V gene lost 0 bases and the J gene lost 3 bases, with 9 bases spanning the gap. CDR1 is SGHDT and CDR2 is YYEEEE in the germline V gene. CDR3: CASSLVGQDYGYTF. For the CDR3, the DNA is TGTGCCAGCAGCTTGGTTGGGCAGGACTATGGCTACACCTTC.

The V call is TRBV10-3, the J call TRBJ2-1; tentative D call: TRBD2 (5 bases). Trimming pared 0 bases from V and 5 bases from J, leaving 8 bases between. This CDR3 region has 14 residues. In germline, CDR1 is ENHRY, CDR2 SYGVKD. CDR3 bases: TGTGCCATCAGTGAGTCAGGACTTCACAATGAGCAGTTCTTC. Its translation is CAISESGLHNEQFF.

The V gene is TRBV14, the J gene TRBJ1-4, with a weak D call TRBD1 (6 bases). V lost 3 bases, J lost 4 bases, and 12 bases lay in between. Germline CDR1 reads SGHDN; CDR2 reads FVKESK. CDR3 size: 15 residues. DNA for the CDR3: TGTGCCAGCAGCCAGAACAGGGCGGGTAATGAAAAACTGTTTTTT. Amino acids: CASSQNRAGNEKLFF.